This T cell receptor beta chain derives from a study of blood T cell repertoires in COVID-19. Study-level information: Collection of acute and convalescent COVID-19 samples took place in the United States, Italy and Spain.

Those enrolled, adults aged about 18 to 89 years, came from roughly 23 US areas. Recovered status in Cohort 3 required two negative PCRs, clearance, or symptom resolution. CDR1 SGDLS and CDR2 YYNGEE come from the germline V gene. V was shortened by 2 bases and J by 1 base, with 9 bases between the two germline ends. The CDR3 contains 14 residues. Source study methods: Estimated nucleated cell counts came from reference gene primer amplification. Generated by immunoSEQ multiplex PCR, the TCRdb table keeps only in-frame clones and is missing some. For V, J and clone size, that table is used; D and trimming come from the DNA. The sample includes roughly 370,000 clones, approximately 87% of them seen just once.

The rearrangement uses TRBV9 and TRBJ1-1; TRBD1 might be the D (5 bases). The sequenced material came from PBMCs or T cells enriched from blood (not recorded which). The sequence was collected from a woman between 50 and 59 years old who had recovered from COVID-19. CDR3 bases: TGTGCCAGCAGCGTTAGGGGAGGGAACACTGAAGCTTTCTTT. This codes for CASSVRGGNTEAFF.